The 3 T cell receptor beta chains below all came from one sample that was sequenced in a study of cytomegalovirus exposure and HLA in healthy donors. 13 Jbeta primers and 60 Vbeta primers were used for the PCR. The protocol was immunoSEQ multiplex PCR, while the TCRdb copy is restricted to in-frame clones and leaves out a portion. This table has just over 150,000 clones, over 70% appearing once. The source material was PBMCs. Every receptor here comes from a woman in her twenties or thirties in good health and CMV-seronegative.

The chain uses TRBV5-5 and TRBJ1-3; tentatively, D is TRBD1 (6 bases). The CDR3 spans 19 residues. Trimming took 0 bases from V and 5 from J, leaving 24 bases between them. CDR1 and CDR2 from the germline V gene are SGHKS and YYEKEE (reference sequence). CDR3 sequence (DNA): TGTGCCAGCAGCTTGGATCCGTTGGACAGCCGACCTCTTCGAAACACCATATATTTT. Amino acid sequence: CASSLDPLDSRPLRNTIYF.

The gene calls are TRBV4-1 and TRBJ2-3; weak D call: TRBD2 (7 bases). This CDR3 has 15 amino acids. Trimming cost V 5 bases and J 6 bases, with 18 bases left between them. Germline CDR1 reads MGHRA; CDR2 reads YSYEKL. CDR3 in DNA: TGCGCCAGCAGCGGCGGGGCACAGGGAGGGGATACGCAGTATTTT. Amino acid sequence: CASSGGAQGGDTQYF.

The chain is built from TRBV4-1 and TRBJ2-7, with 10 bases that match TRBD1. The CDR3 runs 16 residues. Germline V CDR1 and CDR2: MGHRA, YSYEKL. J gave up 2 bases and V 0 bases, and 4 bases lay outside the gene matches. The chain's CDR3 is CASSQDGGTGAYEQYF. The CDR3 DNA follows: TGCGCCAGCAGCCAAGATGGTGGGACAGGGGCCTACGAGCAGTACTTC.